One sample yielded the 3 T cell receptor beta chains listed below, sequenced in a study of blood T cells in healthy people across ages. Primers used in a second PCR of about 7 to 11 cycles were a sample-barcoded 5' primer and a J-beta primer mix. TCRdb re-called the 5' RACE reads with MiXCR, one entry per CDR3 protein. The table records about 1.5 million distinct CDR3 sequences, 42% of them present only once. The material sequenced was blood. The receptors shown here come from a woman under 30 in good health.

There are a few counts of this clonotype. The genes are TRBV6-6 and TRBJ2-1; 15 positions agree with TRBD2. With V trimmed by 0 bases and J by 9 bases, 3 bases remained unmatched. The CDR3 is 16 residues long. Germline values: CDR1 MNHNY, CDR2 SVGAGI (reference sequence). In DNA form, the CDR3 reads TGTGCCAGCAGTTACTCAGGACTAGCGGGGGGGGTTGAGCAGTTCTTC. Encoded protein: CASSYSGLAGGVEQFF.

There are a few counts of this clonotype. The chain is built from TRBV12-3 or TRBV12-4 and TRBJ1-2; 8 nucleotides match TRBD1. The CDR3 is 13 amino acids. The junction had 3 bases not matched to a gene; V was cut back by 3 bases and J by 6 bases. CDR3: CASSLKQGDGYTF. CDR3 sequence (DNA): TGTGCCAGCAGTTTGAAACAGGGGGATGGCTACACCTTC.

This clonotype was counted a few times. One junction end does not reproduce the germline sequence, and a read error may be involved. The chain links TRBV5-1 to TRBJ1-2; D gene ambiguous. The CDR3 sequence is 13 residues long. The germline V gene has CDR1 SGHRS and CDR2 YFSETQ. CDR3 region: CASSLARDYGYTF. In DNA form, the CDR3 reads TGTGCCAGCAGCTTAGCCCGGGACTATGGCTACACCTTC.